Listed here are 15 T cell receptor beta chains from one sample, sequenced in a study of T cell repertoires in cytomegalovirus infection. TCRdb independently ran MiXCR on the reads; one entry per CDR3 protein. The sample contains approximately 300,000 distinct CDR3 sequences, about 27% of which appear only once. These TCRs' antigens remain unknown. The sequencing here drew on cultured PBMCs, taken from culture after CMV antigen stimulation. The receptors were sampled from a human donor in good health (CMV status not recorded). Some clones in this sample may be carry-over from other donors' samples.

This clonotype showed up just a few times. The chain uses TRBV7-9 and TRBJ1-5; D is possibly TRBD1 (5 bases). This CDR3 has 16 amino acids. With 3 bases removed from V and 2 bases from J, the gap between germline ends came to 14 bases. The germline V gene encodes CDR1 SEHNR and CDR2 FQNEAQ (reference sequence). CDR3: CASSFTVAGGNQPQHF. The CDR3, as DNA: TGTGCCAGCAGCTTCACAGTTGCGGGGGGCAATCAGCCCCAGCATTTT. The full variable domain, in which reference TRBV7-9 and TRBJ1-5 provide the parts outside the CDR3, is DTGVSQNPRHKITKRGQNVTFRCDPISEHNRLYWYRQTLGQGPEFLTYFQNEAQLEKSRLLSDRFSAERPKGSFSTLEIQRTEQGDSAMYLCASSFTVAGGNQPQHFGDGTRLSIL.

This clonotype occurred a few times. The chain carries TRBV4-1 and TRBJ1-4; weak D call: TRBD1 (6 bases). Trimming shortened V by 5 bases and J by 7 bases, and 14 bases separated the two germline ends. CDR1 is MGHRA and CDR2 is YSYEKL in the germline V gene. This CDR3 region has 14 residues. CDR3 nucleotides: TGCGCCAGCAGCAAGGTACAGGGCCCTGAAAAACTGTTTTTT. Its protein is CASSKVQGPEKLFF.

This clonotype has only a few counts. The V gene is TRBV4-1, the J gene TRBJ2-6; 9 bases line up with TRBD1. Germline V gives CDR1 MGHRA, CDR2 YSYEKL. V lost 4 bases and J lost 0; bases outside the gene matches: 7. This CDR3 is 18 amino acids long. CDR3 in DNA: TGCGCCAGCAGCCCCCTGGGACAGGGTCTCTCTGGGGCCAACGTCCTGACTTTC. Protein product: CASSPLGQGLSGANVLTF.

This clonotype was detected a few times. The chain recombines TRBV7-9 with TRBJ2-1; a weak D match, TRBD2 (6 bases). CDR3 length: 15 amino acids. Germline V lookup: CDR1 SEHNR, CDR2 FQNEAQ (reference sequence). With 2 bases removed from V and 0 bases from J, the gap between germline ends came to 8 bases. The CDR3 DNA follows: TGTGCCAGCAGCTTACCCGGGAGCTCCTACAATGAGCAGTTCTTC. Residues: CASSLPGSSYNEQFF.

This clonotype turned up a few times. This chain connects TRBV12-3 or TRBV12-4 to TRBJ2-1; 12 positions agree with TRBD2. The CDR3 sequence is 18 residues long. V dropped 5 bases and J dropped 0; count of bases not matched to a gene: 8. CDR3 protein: CASSPFWTSGNSYNEQFF. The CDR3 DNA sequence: TGTGCCAGCAGTCCGTTTTGGACTAGCGGGAACTCCTACAATGAGCAGTTCTTC.

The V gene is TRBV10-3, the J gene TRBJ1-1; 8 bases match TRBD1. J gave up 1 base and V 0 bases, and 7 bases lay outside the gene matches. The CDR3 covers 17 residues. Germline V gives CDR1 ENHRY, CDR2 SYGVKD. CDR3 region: CAISESIPGQGNTEAFF. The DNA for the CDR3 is TGTGCCATCAGTGAGTCGATCCCCGGACAGGGGAACACTGAAGCTTTCTTT.

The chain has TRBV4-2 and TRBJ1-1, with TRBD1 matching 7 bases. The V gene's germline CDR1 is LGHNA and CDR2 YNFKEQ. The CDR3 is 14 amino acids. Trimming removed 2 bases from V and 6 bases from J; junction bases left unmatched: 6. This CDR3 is CASSQNQGGPEAFF. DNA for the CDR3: TGTGCCAGCAGCCAAAACCAGGGGGGCCCTGAAGCTTTCTTT.

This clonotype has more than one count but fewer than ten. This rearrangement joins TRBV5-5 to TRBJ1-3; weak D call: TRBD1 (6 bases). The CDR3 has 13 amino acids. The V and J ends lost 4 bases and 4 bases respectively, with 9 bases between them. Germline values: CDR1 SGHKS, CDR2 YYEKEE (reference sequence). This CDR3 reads CASSTTGGNTIYF. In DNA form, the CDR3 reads TGTGCCAGCAGCACGACAGGAGGAAACACCATATATTTT. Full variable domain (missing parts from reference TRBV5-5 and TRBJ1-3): DAGVTQSPTHLIKTRGQQVTLRCSPISGHKSVSWYQQVLGQGPQFIFQYYEKEERGRGNFPDRFSARQFPNYSSELNVNALLLGDSALYLCASSTTGGNTIYFGEGSWLTVV.

The CDR3 DNA reads TGCGCCAGCAGCCCAGGGACAGCGAAAGACATTCAGTACTTC. Translating gives CASSPGTAKDIQYF. The rearrangement uses TRBV5-1 and TRBJ2-4; TRBD1 aligns across 7 bases. V was clipped by 4 bases and J by 8 bases; unmatched bases: 9. CDR3 length: 14 amino acids. Germline loops: CDR1 SGHRS, CDR2 YFSETQ. Full variable domain (remainder filled in from reference TRBV5-1 and TRBJ2-4): KAGVTQTPRYLIKTRGQQVTLSCSPISGHRSVSWYQQTPGQGLQFLFEYFSETQRNKGNFPGRFSGRQFSNSRSEMNVSTLELGDSALYLCASSPGTAKDIQYFGAGTRLSVL.

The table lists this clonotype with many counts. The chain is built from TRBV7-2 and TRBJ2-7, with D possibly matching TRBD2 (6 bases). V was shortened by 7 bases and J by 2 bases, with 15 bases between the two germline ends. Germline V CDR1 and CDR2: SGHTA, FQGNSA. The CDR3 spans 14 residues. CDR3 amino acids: CASKEGGGPYEQYF. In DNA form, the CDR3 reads TGTGCCAGCAAGGAGGGAGGTGGACCCTACGAGCAGTACTTC.

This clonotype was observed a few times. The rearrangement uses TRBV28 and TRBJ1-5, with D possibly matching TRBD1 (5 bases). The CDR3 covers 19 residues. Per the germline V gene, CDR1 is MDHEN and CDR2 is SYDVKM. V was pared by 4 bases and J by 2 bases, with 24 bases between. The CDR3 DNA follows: TGTGCCAGCAGTTCCCAGGACGGGGGGATTAGGCCGGGCAATCAGCCCCAGCATTTT. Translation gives CASSSQDGGIRPGNQPQHF.

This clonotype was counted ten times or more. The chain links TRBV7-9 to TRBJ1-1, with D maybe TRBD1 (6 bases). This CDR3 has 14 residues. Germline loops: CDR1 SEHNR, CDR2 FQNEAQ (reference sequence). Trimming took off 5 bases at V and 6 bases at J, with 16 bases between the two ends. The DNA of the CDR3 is TGTGCCAGCAGCGTACCGGGACAAAAACCTGAAGCTTTCTTT. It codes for CASSVPGQKPEAFF.

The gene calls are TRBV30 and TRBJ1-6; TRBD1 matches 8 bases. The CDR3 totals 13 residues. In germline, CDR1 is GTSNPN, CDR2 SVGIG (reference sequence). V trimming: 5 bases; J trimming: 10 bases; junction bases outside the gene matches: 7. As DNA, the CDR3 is TGTGCCTGGCAACAGGGGGTTGGATCACCCCTCCACTTT. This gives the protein CAWQQGVGSPLHF. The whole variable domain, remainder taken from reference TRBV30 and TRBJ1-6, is SQTIHQWPATLVQPVGSPLSLECTVEGTSNPNLYWYRQAAGRGLQLLFYSVGIGQISSEVPQNLSASRPQDRQFILSSKKLLLSDSGFYLCAWQQGVGSPLHFGNGTRLTVT.

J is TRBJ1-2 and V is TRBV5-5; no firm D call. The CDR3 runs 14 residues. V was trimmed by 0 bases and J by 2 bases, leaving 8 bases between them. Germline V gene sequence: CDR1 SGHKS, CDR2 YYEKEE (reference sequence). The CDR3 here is CASSLESVNYGYTF. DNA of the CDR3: TGTGCCAGCAGCTTGGAGTCGGTAAACTATGGCTACACCTTC. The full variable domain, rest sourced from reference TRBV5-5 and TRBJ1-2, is DAGVTQSPTHLIKTRGQQVTLRCSPISGHKSVSWYQQVLGQGPQFIFQYYEKEERGRGNFPDRFSARQFPNYSSELNVNALLLGDSALYLCASSLESVNYGYTFGSGTRLTVV.

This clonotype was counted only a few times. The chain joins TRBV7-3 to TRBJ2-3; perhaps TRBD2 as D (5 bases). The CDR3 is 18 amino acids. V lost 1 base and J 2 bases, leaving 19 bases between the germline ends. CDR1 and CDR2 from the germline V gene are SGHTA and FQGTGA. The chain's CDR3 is CASSLSSGPSGSTDTQYF. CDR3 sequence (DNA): TGTGCCAGCAGCTTAAGTAGTGGGCCGAGCGGATCCACAGATACGCAGTATTTT.